Listed below are T cell receptor beta chains from one sample, sequenced in a study of T cell clonotyping in hematopoietic cell transplantation. Data came from immunoSEQ multiplex PCR; TCRdb stores just in-frame clones and leaves some out. The sample includes approximately 41,000 clones, about 95% of them seen just once. What was sequenced was peripheral blood mononuclear cells. These receptors all come from a man between 25 and 39 years old in good health. Some clones in this sample may be carry-over from other donors' samples. CDR3s include the opening cysteine and the closing phenylalanine or tryptophan. A D gene is named only where the DNA matches it firmly. Not every row has a clone size; where given, it reads once, few, many or a size class.

J gene: TRBJ2-3; D gene: NA; clone size: NA; V gene: TRBV4-3; CDR3 protein: CASSQDQNVDTQYF; CDR3 DNA: TGCGCCAGCAGCCAAGATCAAAACGTAGATACGCAGTATTTT
J gene: TRBJ2-7; D gene: NA; clone size: NA; V gene: TRBV25-1; CDR3 protein: CASSPVAQGGPYEQYF; CDR3 DNA: TGTGCCAGCAGCCCAGTGGCACAGGGAGGCCCTTACGAGCAGTACTTC
J gene: TRBJ1-1; D gene: NA; clone size: NA; V gene: TRBV19; CDR3 protein: CASSMPNTEAFF; CDR3 DNA: TGTGCCAGTAGTATGCCGAACACTGAAGCTTTCTTT
J gene: TRBJ1-2; D gene: NA; clone size: NA; V gene: TRBV2; CDR3 protein: CASSEGASYGYTF; CDR3 DNA: TGTGCCAGCAGTGAGGGGGCCTCTTATGGCTACACCTTC
J gene: TRBJ2-3; D gene: NA; clone size: NA; V gene: TRBV7-6; CDR3 protein: CASSFRDTQYF; CDR3 DNA: TGTGCCAGCAGCTTTAGGGATACGCAGTATTTT
J gene: TRBJ2-1; D gene: NA; clone size: NA; V gene: TRBV15; CDR3 protein: CATSRGYNEQFF; CDR3 DNA: TGTGCCACCAGCCGGGGTTACAATGAGCAGTTCTTC
J gene: TRBJ1-4; D gene: NA; clone size: NA; V gene: TRBV9; CDR3 protein: CASSSNPGGLGEKLFF; CDR3 DNA: TGTGCCAGCAGCTCCAACCCGGGGGGACTGGGCGAAAAACTGTTTTTT
J gene: TRBJ2-7; D gene: TRBD2; clone size: few; V gene: TRBV11-1; CDR3 protein: CASSRSGRPYEQYF; CDR3 DNA: TGTGCCAGCAGTCGTAGCGGGCGCCCCTACGAGCAGTACTTC
J gene: TRBJ1-4; D gene: NA; clone size: NA; V gene: TRBV20-1; CDR3 protein: CSAGTARGLFF; CDR3 DNA: TGCAGTGCCGGGACTGCCCGGGGACTGTTTTTT
J gene: TRBJ1-2; D gene: NA; clone size: NA; V gene: TRBV6-5; CDR3 protein: CASSYSSSRSSYGYTF; CDR3 DNA: TGTGCCAGCAGTTACTCGTCCAGCCGGAGCTCCTATGGCTACACCTTC
J gene: TRBJ1-2; D gene: NA; clone size: NA; V gene: TRBV5-6; CDR3 protein: CASSPRSLIWPGYTF; CDR3 DNA: TGTGCCAGCAGCCCACGTTCCCTTATATGGCCCGGCTACACCTTC
J gene: TRBJ1-2; D gene: NA; clone size: NA; V gene: TRBV18; CDR3 protein: CASSPLAGQNYGYTF; CDR3 DNA: TGTGCCAGCTCACCACTCGCGGGGCAGAACTATGGCTACACCTTC
J gene: TRBJ2-7; D gene: TRBD2; clone size: NA; V gene: TRBV5-1; CDR3 protein: CASSLGGGRLEQYF; CDR3 DNA: TGCGCCAGCAGCTTGGGGGGCGGGAGGCTCGAGCAGTACTTC
J gene: TRBJ2-5; D gene: NA; clone size: NA; V gene: TRBV9; CDR3 protein: CASSVGYQETQYF; CDR3 DNA: TGTGCCAGCAGCGTAGGGTACCAAGAGACCCAGTACTTC
J gene: TRBJ1-1; D gene: NA; clone size: NA; V gene: TRBV2; CDR3 protein: CASSGPGGAGPAFF; CDR3 DNA: TGTGCCAGCAGTGGGCCCGGGGGCGCTGGCCCAGCTTTCTTT
J gene: TRBJ1-1; D gene: NA; clone size: NA; V gene: TRBV6-5; CDR3 protein: CASSYSGGYTEAFF; CDR3 DNA: TGTGCCAGCAGTTACTCCGGCGGCTACACTGAAGCTTTCTTT
J gene: TRBJ2-6; D gene: NA; clone size: NA; V gene: TRBV7-3; CDR3 protein: CASSVQSSGANVLTF; CDR3 DNA: TGTGCCAGCAGCGTACAGAGCTCTGGGGCCAACGTCCTGACTTTC
J gene: TRBJ2-7; D gene: TRBD2; clone size: NA; V gene: TRBV6-5; CDR3 protein: CASSPGPSGMYEQYF; CDR3 DNA: TGTGCCAGCAGTCCCGGGCCTAGCGGGATGTACGAGCAGTACTTC
J gene: TRBJ2-1; D gene: TRBD2; clone size: NA; V gene: TRBV4-3; CDR3 protein: CASSQGSSGDNEQFF; CDR3 DNA: TGCGCCAGCAGCCAGGGATCTAGCGGGGACAATGAGCAGTTCTTC
J gene: TRBJ1-2; D gene: NA; clone size: NA; V gene: TRBV27; CDR3 protein: CASSLLGTNYGYTF; CDR3 DNA: TGTGCCAGCAGTTTATTAGGGACTAACTATGGCTACACCTTC
J gene: TRBJ2-7; D gene: NA; clone size: NA; V gene: TRBV11-2; CDR3 protein: CASSLEDGGSYEQYF; CDR3 DNA: TGTGCCAGCAGCTTAGAGGACGGCGGATCCTACGAGCAGTACTTC
J gene: TRBJ2-7; D gene: NA; clone size: NA; V gene: TRBV7-9; CDR3 protein: CASSSGQKEQYF; CDR3 DNA: TGTGCCAGCAGCTCCGGACAGAAAGAGCAGTACTTC
J gene: TRBJ2-4; D gene: NA; clone size: NA; V gene: TRBV5-6; CDR3 protein: CASSLILGGAKNIQYF; CDR3 DNA: TGTGCCAGCAGCTTGATATTAGGGGGGGCCAAAAACATTCAGTACTTC
J gene: TRBJ2-5; D gene: TRBD2; clone size: NA; V gene: TRBV11-2; CDR3 protein: CASSPSGSDQETQYF; CDR3 DNA: TGTGCCAGCAGCCCAAGCGGGAGCGACCAAGAGACCCAGTACTTC
J gene: TRBJ2-6; D gene: TRBD1; clone size: NA; V gene: TRBV7-6; CDR3 protein: CASSLGQGEGGNHSGANVLTF; CDR3 DNA: TGTGCCAGCAGCTTAGGACAGGGGGAAGGCGGGAACCACTCTGGGGCCAACGTCCTGACTTTC
J gene: TRBJ1-2; D gene: TRBD1; clone size: NA; V gene: TRBV6-4; CDR3 protein: CASSEGTAGYGYTF; CDR3 DNA: TGTGCCAGCAGTGAAGGGACAGCCGGCTATGGCTACACCTTC
J gene: TRBJ2-5; D gene: NA; clone size: NA; V gene: TRBV5-6; CDR3 protein: CASSPRDYQETQYF; CDR3 DNA: TGTGCCAGCAGCCCCAGAGACTACCAAGAGACCCAGTACTTC
J gene: TRBJ2-1; D gene: NA; clone size: NA; V gene: TRBV10-3; CDR3 protein: CAISESVGVSYNEQFF; CDR3 DNA: TGTGCCATCAGTGAGTCAGTCGGGGTCTCCTACAATGAGCAGTTCTTC
J gene: TRBJ2-6; D gene: NA; clone size: NA; V gene: TRBV10-3; CDR3 protein: CAISEDLGGRGASGANVLTF; CDR3 DNA: TGTGCCATCAGTGAGGATTTGGGCGGCAGGGGAGCCTCTGGGGCCAACGTCCTGACTTTC
J gene: TRBJ2-7; D gene: NA; clone size: NA; V gene: TRBV7-2; CDR3 protein: CASSLVGRSSYEQYF; CDR3 DNA: TGTGCCAGCAGCTTAGTTGGGAGGAGCTCCTACGAGCAGTACTTC
J gene: TRBJ2-2; D gene: TRBD1; clone size: NA; V gene: TRBV19; CDR3 protein: CASSIAGGYTGELFF; CDR3 DNA: TGTGCCAGTAGTATAGCAGGGGGATACACCGGGGAGCTGTTTTTT
J gene: TRBJ2-7; D gene: NA; clone size: NA; V gene: TRBV7-9; CDR3 protein: CASSLGGHASYEQYF; CDR3 DNA: TGTGCCAGCAGCCTAGGGGGACACGCCTCCTACGAGCAGTACTTC
J gene: TRBJ1-5; D gene: NA; clone size: NA; V gene: TRBV30; CDR3 protein: CAWSLTKTGSSNQPQHF; CDR3 DNA: TGTGCCTGGAGCCTAACGAAGACAGGTAGTAGCAATCAGCCCCAGCATTTT
J gene: TRBJ1-2; D gene: NA; clone size: NA; V gene: TRBV9; CDR3 protein: CASSVGQEDYGYTF; CDR3 DNA: TGTGCCAGCAGCGTGGGGCAGGAGGACTATGGCTACACCTTC
J gene: TRBJ1-2; D gene: TRBD1; clone size: NA; V gene: TRBV9; CDR3 protein: CASSAGTGEGYTF; CDR3 DNA: TGTGCCAGCAGCGCCGGGACAGGGGAAGGCTACACCTTC
J gene: TRBJ1-3; D gene: NA; clone size: NA; V gene: TRBV11-2; CDR3 protein: CASSFLTGYGNTIYF; CDR3 DNA: TGTGCCAGCAGCTTTCTGACAGGCTATGGAAACACCATATATTTT
J gene: TRBJ2-7; D gene: TRBD2; clone size: NA; V gene: TRBV10-2; CDR3 protein: CASSLAGGREQYF; CDR3 DNA: TGCGCCAGCAGTCTTGCGGGAGGGCGCGAGCAGTACTTC
J gene: TRBJ2-7; D gene: NA; clone size: NA; V gene: TRBV5-4; CDR3 protein: CASSLGQGTDEQYF; CDR3 DNA: TGTGCCAGCAGCTTGGGGCAGGGGACCGACGAGCAGTACTTC
J gene: TRBJ1-4; D gene: TRBD1; clone size: NA; V gene: TRBV7-8; CDR3 protein: CASSSTGGPSEKLFF; CDR3 DNA: TGTGCCAGCAGCTCAACAGGGGGCCCGTCGGAAAAACTGTTTTTT
J gene: TRBJ1-5; D gene: NA; clone size: NA; V gene: TRBV7-9; CDR3 protein: CASSLDNSNQPQHF; CDR3 DNA: TGTGCCAGCAGCTTAGACAATAGCAATCAGCCCCAGCATTTT
J gene: TRBJ2-5; D gene: NA; clone size: NA; V gene: TRBV27; CDR3 protein: CASSPISQETQYF; CDR3 DNA: TGTGCCAGCAGTCCGATAAGCCAAGAGACCCAGTACTTC
J gene: TRBJ1-4; D gene: TRBD1; clone size: NA; V gene: TRBV5-1; CDR3 protein: CASSSGTGNEKLFF; CDR3 DNA: TGCGCCAGCAGCTCCGGGACAGGCAATGAAAAACTGTTTTTT